These 10 T cell receptor beta chains originate from one sample sequenced in a study of T cells in Graves' hyperthyroidism and ophthalmopathy. Regions amplified from RNA transcripts were the TCR beta CDR3 regions. HTBI primers drove first-round RT-PCR of the TCR CDR3. TCRdb re-analysed the multiplex PCR reads in MiXCR, keeping a single row per CDR3 protein. This sample has about 640,000 distinct CDR3 sequences; around 21% occur once, and the top ten carry roughly 30%. The material sequenced was blood. These receptors came from a man aged 25 to 45 with Graves' ophthalmopathy.

Only one count was recorded for this clonotype. The rearrangement joins TRBV7-9 to TRBJ2-7; TRBD1 or TRBD2 may be the D gene (5 bases each). V was cut by 8 bases and J by 2 bases, with 19 bases left in between. The CDR3 loop spans 15 amino acids. The V gene's germline CDR1 is SEHNR and CDR2 FQNEAQ (reference sequence). The chain's CDR3 is CASRDRSRGAYEQYF. DNA for the CDR3: TGTGCCAGCCGCGATAGGTCGCGAGGGGCCTACGAGCAGTACTTC.

Only a few counts were recorded for this clonotype. CDR3 loop: CASSPDRLASYNEQFF. The CDR3 bases are TGTGCCAGCAGTCCGGACAGACTCGCCTCTTACAATGAGCAGTTCTTC. This chain uses TRBV27 with TRBJ2-1; D possibly corresponds to TRBD1 (6 bases). V was pared by 5 bases and J by 4 bases, with 18 bases between. This CDR3 comprises 16 residues. Germline lookup yields CDR1 MNHEY and CDR2 SMNVEV (reference sequence).

In the case of this clonotype: This may arise from a read error, as a much more abundant clone is one base away. The J gene is TRBJ2-3, the V gene TRBV5-1, with D perhaps TRBD1 or TRBD2 (5 bases each). This CDR3 has 15 residues. Germline lookup yields CDR1 SGHRS and CDR2 YFSETQ. DNA of the CDR3: TGCGCCTGCAGCTTAAAGGGGATGAGGGCAGATACGCAGTATTTT. It specifies CACSLKGMRADTQYF.

The rearrangement links TRBV11-2 to TRBJ2-7; 7 nucleotides line up with TRBD2. CDR1 SGHAT and CDR2 FQNNGV come from the germline V gene. The J segment lost 2 bases and the V segment lost 3 bases, leaving 7 bases of the junction unmatched. This CDR3 is built from 15 residues. CDR3 region: CASSFASGLAYEQYF. The DNA of the CDR3 is TGTGCCAGCAGCTTTGCTAGCGGTCTTGCCTACGAGCAGTACTTC.

This clonotype was detected only a few times. This chain connects TRBV20-1 to TRBJ1-5; D gene uncertain. The V end lost 3 bases, the J end lost 5 bases, and 8 bases lay between the germline ends. In germline, CDR1 is DFQATT, CDR2 SNEGSKA (reference sequence). This CDR3 has 12 residues. As DNA, the CDR3 is TGCAGTGCTAGTCCAGGCGATCAGCCCCAGCATTTT. It translates to CSASPGDQPQHF.

This clonotype was picked up many times. The V gene is TRBV7-9, the J gene TRBJ2-2; no clear D gene. Germline loops: CDR1 SEHNR, CDR2 FQNEAQ (reference sequence). The CDR3 runs to 11 residues. V lost 2 bases, J lost 7 bases, and 2 bases lay in between. The CDR3 region is CASSLNGELFF. The CDR3 nucleotides read TGTGCCAGCAGCTTAAACGGGGAGCTGTTTTTT.

For this clonotype: Germline and junction disagree at one end, which may indicate a read error. This chain joins TRBV6-2 or TRBV6-3 and TRBJ2-1; unclear D gene. This CDR3 region has 13 residues. Germline V gene data show CDR1 as MNHEY and CDR2 as SVGEGT. The DNA for the CDR3 is TGCGCCAGCAGTGCGACTGAACCCGGGGAGCAGTTCTTC. Translated: CASSATEPGEQFF.

Of note for this clonotype: One junction end does not reproduce the germline sequence, and a read error may be involved. The CDR3 nucleotides are TGTGCCGGCAGCCAAGATCTCGGGACTAATGAAAAACTGTTTTTT. Its translation is CAGSQDLGTNEKLFF. The rearrangement joins TRBV14 to TRBJ1-4, with D unresolved. There are 15 residues in the CDR3. Germline values: CDR1 SGHDN, CDR2 FVKESK. Combining the CDR3 with reference TRBV14 and TRBJ1-4 gives the whole variable domain EAGVTQFPSHSVIEKGQTVTLRCDPISGHDNLYWYRRVMGKEIKFLLHFVKESKQDESGMPNNRFLAERTGGTYSTLKVQPAELEDSGVYFCAGSQDLGTNEKLFFGSGTQLSVL.

In this sample, this clonotype turned up many times. The genes are TRBV20-1 and TRBJ2-7; the D gene could be TRBD1 or TRBD2 (5 bases each). CDR1 and CDR2 (germline): DFQATT, SNEGSKA (reference sequence). V shed 3 bases and J shed 0 bases, with 9 bases lying between them. The CDR3 is 13 residues long. CDR3 residues: CSASAGSSYEQYF. CDR3 bases: TGCAGTGCTAGCGCAGGGAGCTCCTACGAGCAGTACTTC.

V is TRBV7-3 and J is TRBJ2-3, with 15 bases matching TRBD2. Germline CDR1 is SGHTA and CDR2 is FQGTGA. The CDR3 spans 15 residues. V was clipped by 5 bases and J by 7 bases; unmatched bases: 4. The CDR3 here is CASSKGLAGGNTQYF. The DNA for the CDR3 is TGTGCCAGCAGCAAGGGACTAGCGGGAGGTAATACGCAGTATTTT.